Following are 4 T cell receptor beta chains from one sample sequenced in a study of T cells in Graves' hyperthyroidism and ophthalmopathy. Authors of the study amplified TCR beta CDR3 regions from RNA transcripts. Carried out on the TCR CDR3, a first-round RT-PCR used the HTBI primer set. TCRdb re-called the multiplex PCR reads with MiXCR, one entry per CDR3 protein. The sample lists hundreds of thousands of distinct CDR3 sequences; under 45% were seen once. The sequenced sample consisted of blood. These receptor sequences come from a woman aged 40 to 50 with Graves' hyperthyroidism.

This clonotype was found a few times. One junction end does not reproduce the germline sequence, and a read error may be involved. The CDR3 loop reads CASSSAMRRQPQHF. In DNA form, the CDR3 reads TGCGCCAGCAGCTCCGCCATGAGACGGCAGCCCCAGCATTTT. The J gene is TRBJ1-5, the V gene TRBV7-2; unclear D gene. CDR1 SGHTA and CDR2 FQGNSA come from the germline V gene. CDR3 length: 14 amino acids.

In this sample, this clonotype turned up once. The chain joins TRBV29-1 to TRBJ2-3, with unresolved D. Between the trimmed V and J ends, which lost 6 bases and 0 bases, there was a span of 13 bases. Looked up from germline, CDR1 is SQVTM and CDR2 is ANQGSEA. The CDR3 has 14 amino acids. The CDR3 sequence is CSVLVGASTDTQYF. CDR3 nucleotide sequence: TGCAGCGTCCTCGTTGGTGCGAGCACAGATACGCAGTATTTT.

This clonotype has more than one count but fewer than ten. This chain connects TRBV20-1 to TRBJ2-7, with 11 bases that match TRBD2. V was pared by 6 bases and J by 2 bases, with 6 bases of the junction left unmatched. This CDR3 region has 14 residues. Germline CDR1 is DFQATT and CDR2 is SNEGSKA (reference sequence). The DNA of the CDR3 is TGCAGTGCGACCACTAGCGGGGGAACCTACGAGCAGTACTTC. It translates to CSATTSGGTYEQYF.

This clonotype was observed at least ten times. The chain couples TRBV7-9 to TRBJ1-3; D not resolved. The germline V and J ends were trimmed by 5 bases and 0 bases, with 14 bases remaining between them. This CDR3 has 16 amino acids. CDR1 and CDR2 (germline): SEHNR, FQNEAQ (reference sequence). In nucleotides, the CDR3 is TGTGCCAGCAGCCCATACGACGGGCCCTCTGGAAACACCATATATTTT. This gives the protein CASSPYDGPSGNTIYF.